This entry is about one T cell receptor (beta chain). Its cognate antigen is unknown. Other DNA sequences in this sample translate to the same CDR3. The data originate from a study of CD8+ T cells in alopecia areata. Overall study results and limits: Among patients, TCR sharing was less clear than in mice, a difference possibly due in part to HLA diversity in the patient population. Sequenced scalp T cells also include alphabeta T cells resident in normal skin.

The investigators collected lesional scalp punch biopsies and peripheral blood from alopecia areata patients. Investigators sorted PBMCs to obtain both CD4+ and CD8+ T cells. CDR1 and CDR2 from the germline V gene are MNHNY and SVGAGI (reference sequence). The CDR3 is made up of 12 amino acids. With 4 bases removed from V and 3 bases from J, the gap between germline ends came to 7 bases. cDNA prepared by RNA extraction and subsequent reverse transcription served as the template for sequencing. Measured with immunoSEQ multiplex PCR; TCRdb has only the in-frame clones, and not every one. The sample records around 34,000 clones, less than 70% being singletons.

This receptor was identified in a human donor with alopecia areata. Sample: NKG2D-high CD8+ T cells sorted from blood. V and J are TRBV6-6 and TRBJ2-7; maybe TRBD2 (6 bases). The CDR3 loop reads CASSLGGYEQYF. CDR3 nucleotide sequence: TGTGCCAGCAGTTTGGGGGGCTACGAGCAGTACTTC.